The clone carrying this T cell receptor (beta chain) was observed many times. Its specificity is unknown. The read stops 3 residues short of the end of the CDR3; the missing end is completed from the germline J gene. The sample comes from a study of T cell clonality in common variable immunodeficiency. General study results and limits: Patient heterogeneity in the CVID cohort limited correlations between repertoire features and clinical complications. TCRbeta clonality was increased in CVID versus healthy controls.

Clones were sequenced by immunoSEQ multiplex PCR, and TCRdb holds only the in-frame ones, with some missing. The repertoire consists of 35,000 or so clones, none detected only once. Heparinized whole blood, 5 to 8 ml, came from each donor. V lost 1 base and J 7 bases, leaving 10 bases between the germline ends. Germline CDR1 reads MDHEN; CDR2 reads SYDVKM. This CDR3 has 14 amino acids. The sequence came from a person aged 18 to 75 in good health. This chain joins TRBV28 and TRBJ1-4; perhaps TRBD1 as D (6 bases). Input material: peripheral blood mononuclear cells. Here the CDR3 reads CASSLYQGREKLFF. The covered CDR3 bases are TGTGCCAGCAGTTTATACCAGGGGCGTGAAAAA.